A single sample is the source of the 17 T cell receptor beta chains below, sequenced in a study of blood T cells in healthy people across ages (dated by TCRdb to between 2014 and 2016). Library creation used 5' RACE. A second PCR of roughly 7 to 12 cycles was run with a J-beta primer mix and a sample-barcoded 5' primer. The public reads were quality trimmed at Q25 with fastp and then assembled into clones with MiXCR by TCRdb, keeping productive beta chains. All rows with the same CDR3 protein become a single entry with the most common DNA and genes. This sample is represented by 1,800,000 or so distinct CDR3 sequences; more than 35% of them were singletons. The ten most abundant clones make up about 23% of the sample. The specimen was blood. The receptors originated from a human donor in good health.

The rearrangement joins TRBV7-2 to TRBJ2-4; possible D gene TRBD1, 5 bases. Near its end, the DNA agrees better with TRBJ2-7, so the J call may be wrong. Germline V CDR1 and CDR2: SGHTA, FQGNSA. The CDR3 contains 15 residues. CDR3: CASSLAPGHYYEQYF. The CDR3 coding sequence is TGTGCCAGCAGCTTAGCGCCCGGACATTACTACGAGCAGTACTTC.

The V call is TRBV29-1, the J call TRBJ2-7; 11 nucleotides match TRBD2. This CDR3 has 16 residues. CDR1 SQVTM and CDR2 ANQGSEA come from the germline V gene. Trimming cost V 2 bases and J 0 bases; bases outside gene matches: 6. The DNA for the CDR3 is TGCAGCGTTGAATTAGCGGGGGGGCCAAGCTCCTACGAGCAGTACTTC. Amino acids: CSVELAGGPSSYEQYF.

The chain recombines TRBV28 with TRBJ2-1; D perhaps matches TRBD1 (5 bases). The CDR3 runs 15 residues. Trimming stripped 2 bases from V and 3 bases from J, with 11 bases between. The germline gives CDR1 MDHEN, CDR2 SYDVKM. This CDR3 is CASSLRQDNYNEQFF. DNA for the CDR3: TGTGCCAGCAGTTTACGGCAGGACAACTACAATGAGCAGTTCTTC.

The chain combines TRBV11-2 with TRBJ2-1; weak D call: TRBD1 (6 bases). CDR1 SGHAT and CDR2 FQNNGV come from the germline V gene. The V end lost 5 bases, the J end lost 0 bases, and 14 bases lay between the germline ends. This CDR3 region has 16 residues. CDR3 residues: CASSAGQFSSYNEQFF. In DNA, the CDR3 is TGTGCCAGCAGCGCCGGACAGTTTAGCTCCTACAATGAGCAGTTCTTC. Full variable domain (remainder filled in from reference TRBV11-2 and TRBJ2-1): EAGVAQSPRYKIIEKRQSVAFWCNPISGHATLYWYQQILGQGPKLLIQFQNNGVVDDSQLPKDRFSAERLKGVDSTLKIQPAKLEDSAVYLCASSAGQFSSYNEQFFGPGTRLTVL.

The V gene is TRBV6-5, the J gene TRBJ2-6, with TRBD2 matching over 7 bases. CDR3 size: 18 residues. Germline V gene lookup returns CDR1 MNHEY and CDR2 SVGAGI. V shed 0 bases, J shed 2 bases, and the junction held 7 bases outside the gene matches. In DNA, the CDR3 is TGTGCCAGCAGTTACTCCGGGCTACGGGGGGCTGGGGCCAACGTCCTGACTTTC. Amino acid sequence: CASSYSGLRGAGANVLTF.

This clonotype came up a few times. The CDR3 DNA follows: TGCGCCAGCAGCTTGGGCCCATCATCCGGGACGAAGGTTGGCACCTTC. As protein: CASSLGPSSGTKVGTF. The gene calls are TRBV5-1 and TRBJ1-2; maybe TRBD1 (5 bases). Deletions cut 0 bases from V and 13 bases from J, with 25 bases between. CDR1 is SGHRS and CDR2 is YFSETQ in the germline V gene. The CDR3 loop spans 16 amino acids.

The CDR3 DNA follows: TGTGCCAGCAGCCAATTGAGCGGGGGGAGTGCGGAGCAGTTCTTC. This gives the protein CASSQLSGGSAEQFF. The chain combines TRBV4-2 with TRBJ2-1, with TRBD2 identical over 9 bases. Trimming at V came to 2 bases and at J to 10 bases, leaving 9 bases not matched to a gene. Germline CDR1 and CDR2: LGHNA and YNFKEQ. This CDR3 region has 15 residues.

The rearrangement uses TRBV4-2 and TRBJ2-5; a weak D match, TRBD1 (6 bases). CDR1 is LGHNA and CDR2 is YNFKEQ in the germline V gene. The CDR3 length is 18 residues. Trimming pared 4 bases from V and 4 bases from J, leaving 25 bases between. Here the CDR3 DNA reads TGTGCCAGCAGCCCAAATGGCCGAGCAGGGGATGGGGCAGAGACCCAGTACTTC. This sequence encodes CASSPNGRAGDGAETQYF.

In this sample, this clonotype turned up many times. CDR3 nucleotides: TGCAGCGTTAAACACGGCGAGCAGTACTTC. The encoded protein is CSVKHGEQYF. The V call is TRBV29-1, the J call TRBJ2-5; no reliable D call. The end of the DNA is better explained by TRBJ2-7, so the J call may be wrong. Germline loops: CDR1 SQVTM, CDR2 ANQGSEA. CDR3 length: 10 amino acids.

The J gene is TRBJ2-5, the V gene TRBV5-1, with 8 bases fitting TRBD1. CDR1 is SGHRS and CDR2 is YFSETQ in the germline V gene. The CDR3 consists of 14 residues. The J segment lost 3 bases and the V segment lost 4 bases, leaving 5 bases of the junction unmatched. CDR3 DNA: TGCGCCAGCAGCGGAATGACAGGGGAAGAGACCCAGTACTTC. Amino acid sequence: CASSGMTGEETQYF.

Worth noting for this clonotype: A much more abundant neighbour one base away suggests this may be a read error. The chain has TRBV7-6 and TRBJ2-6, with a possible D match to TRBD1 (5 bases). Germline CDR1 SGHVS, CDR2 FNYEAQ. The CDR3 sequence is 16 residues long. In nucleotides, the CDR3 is TGTGCCAGCAGCTTAGGGCAGCACTCTGGGGCCAACGTCCGGACTTTC. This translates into CASSLGQHSGANVRTF.

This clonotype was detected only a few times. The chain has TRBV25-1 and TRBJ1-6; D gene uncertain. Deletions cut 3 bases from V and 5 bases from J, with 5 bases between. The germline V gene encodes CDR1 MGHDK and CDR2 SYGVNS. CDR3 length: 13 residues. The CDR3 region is CASSDLNNSPLHF. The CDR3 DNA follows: TGTGCCAGCAGTGATTTGAATAATTCACCCCTCCACTTT.

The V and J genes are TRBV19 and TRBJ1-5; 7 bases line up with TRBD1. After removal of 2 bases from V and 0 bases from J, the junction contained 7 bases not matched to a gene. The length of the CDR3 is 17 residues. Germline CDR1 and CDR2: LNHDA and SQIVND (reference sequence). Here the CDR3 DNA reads TGTGCCAGTAGTATATCATCAGGGGGATATAGCAATCAGCCCCAGCATTTT. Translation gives CASSISSGGYSNQPQHF.

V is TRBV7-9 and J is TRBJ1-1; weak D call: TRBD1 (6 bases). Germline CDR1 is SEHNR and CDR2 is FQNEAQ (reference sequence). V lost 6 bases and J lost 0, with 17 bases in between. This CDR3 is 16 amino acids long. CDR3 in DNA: TGTGCCAGCAGATCAGCAGGGGATAATATGAACACTGAAGCTTTCTTT. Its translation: CASRSAGDNMNTEAFF.

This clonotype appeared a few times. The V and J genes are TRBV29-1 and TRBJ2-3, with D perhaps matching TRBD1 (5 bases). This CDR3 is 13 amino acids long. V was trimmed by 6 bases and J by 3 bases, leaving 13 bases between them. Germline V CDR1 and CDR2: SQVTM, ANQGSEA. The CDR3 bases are TGCAGCGTGGCCAGGGTAGCAACAGATACGCAGTATTTT. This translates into CSVARVATDTQYF.

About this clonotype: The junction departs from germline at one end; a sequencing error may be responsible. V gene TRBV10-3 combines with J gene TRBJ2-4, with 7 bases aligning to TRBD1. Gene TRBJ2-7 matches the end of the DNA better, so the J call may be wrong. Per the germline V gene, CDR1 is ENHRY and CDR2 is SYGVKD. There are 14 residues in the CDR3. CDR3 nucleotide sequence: TGTGCCACCAGTGGGCCACAGGGGAGCTACGAGCAGTACTTC. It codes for CATSGPQGSYEQYF.

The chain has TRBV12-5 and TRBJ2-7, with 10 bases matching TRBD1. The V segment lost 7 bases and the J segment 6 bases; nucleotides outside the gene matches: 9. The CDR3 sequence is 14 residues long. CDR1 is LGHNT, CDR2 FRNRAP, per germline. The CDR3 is CASAAGQGLGEQYF. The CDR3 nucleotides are TGTGCTAGTGCCGCGGGACAGGGGTTGGGCGAGCAGTACTTC. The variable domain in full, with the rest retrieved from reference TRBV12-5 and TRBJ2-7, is DARVTQTPRHKVTEMGQEVTMRCQPILGHNTVFWYRQTMMQGLELLAYFRNRAPLDDSGMPKDRFSAEMPDATLATLKIQPSEPRDSAVYFCASAAGQGLGEQYFGPGTRLTVT.